The 3 T cell receptor beta chains given below trace back to one sample, sequenced in a study of identical twins. MiXCR was run by TCRdb on the 5' RACE reads, yielding one entry per CDR3 protein. The sample has about 530,000 distinct CDR3 sequences, 20% to 25% seen once; the top ten hold approximately 0.49%. These data also featured in a second study, about yellow fever vaccine responses in identical twins.

The sequenced material came from CD4+ T cells sorted from blood. The origin of the receptors is a young woman in good health.

The chain combines TRBV11-2 with TRBJ2-3; D call uncertain. The CDR3 consists of 14 residues. Germline CDR1 is SGHAT and CDR2 is FQNNGV. V gave up 6 bases and J gave up 0 bases, with 10 bases separating them. The CDR3: CASRMGGSTDTQYF. The CDR3 DNA reads as TGTGCCAGCAGAATGGGCGGTAGCACAGATACGCAGTATTTT.

The chain recombines TRBV20-1 with TRBJ2-5; TRBD1 matches 8 bases. The CDR3 extends over 17 amino acids. From germline, CDR1 is DFQATT and CDR2 SNEGSKA (reference sequence). V shed 5 bases and J 7 bases; nucleotides not matched to a gene: 21. CDR3 in DNA: TGCAGTGCTTTTCAGGGGGCGCGGAGAGATCGGTCTGGGACCCAGTACTTC. This translates into CSAFQGARRDRSGTQYF.

The sample holds a few counts of this clonotype. This chain joins TRBV4-2 and TRBJ2-5; 7 nucleotides match TRBD2. The V and J ends lost 5 bases and 2 bases, in that order; junction bases with no gene match: 8. The CDR3 runs to 15 residues. Germline assignment: CDR1 LGHNA and CDR2 YNFKEQ. CDR3 protein: CASSTGTTTQETQYF. Written as DNA, the CDR3 is TGTGCCAGCAGCACTGGGACTACCACACAAGAGACCCAGTACTTC.